This is a list of T cell receptor beta chains from one sample in a study of blood T cell repertoires in COVID-19. TCRdb's table, derived via immunoSEQ multiplex PCR, lists solely in-frame clones and lacks some. The sample records around 80,000 clones, more than 80% being singletons. Material for sequencing was peripheral blood. These receptors originate from a woman of 80 years or more with acute or convalescent COVID-19. The CDR3 runs from the conserved cysteine through the conserved F or W. A D gene is named only where the DNA matches it firmly. Part of the rows lack a size; the others show once, few, many or a class for expanded clones.

V: TRBV20-1
D: TRBD1
J: TRBJ1-5
size: .
CDR3: CSASDRGSNQPQHF
DNA: TGCAGTGCTAGTGACAGGGGAAGCAATCAGCCCCAGCATTTT

V: TRBV12-1
D: .
J: TRBJ1-5
size: .
CDR3: CASSLETGGGEPQHF
DNA: TGTGCCAGCAGCTTGGAAACAGGGGGCGGGGAGCCCCAGCATTTT

V: TRBV29-1
D: TRBD1
J: TRBJ1-6
size: .
CDR3: CSAGDSNNSPLHF
DNA: TGCAGCGCCGGGGACAGCAATAATTCACCCCTCCACTTT

V: TRBV30
D: .
J: TRBJ1-3
size: few
CDR3: CAWSDARLNTGRNTIYF
DNA: TGTGCCTGGAGCGACGCTCGACTCAACACGGGTAGGAACACCATATATTTT

V: TRBV19
D: TRBD1
J: TRBJ1-5
size: .
CDR3: CASSTKDRGSGQPQHF
DNA: TGTGCCAGTAGTACTAAAGACAGGGGTTCGGGTCAGCCCCAGCATTTT

V: TRBV24-1
D: TRBD1
J: TRBJ1-2
size: .
CDR3: CATSPPPGQDYGYTF
DNA: TGTGCCACCAGTCCCCCGCCGGGACAGGACTATGGCTACACCTTC

V: TRBV4-3
D: .
J: TRBJ2-3
size: .
CDR3: CASSQETVTTQYF
DNA: TGCGCCAGCAGCCAAGAGACAGTAACCACGCAGTATTTT

V: TRBV7-3
D: .
J: TRBJ2-5
size: .
CDR3: CASSFGETQYF
DNA: TGTGCCAGCAGCTTCGGGGAGACCCAGTACTTC

V: TRBV6-4
D: TRBD1
J: TRBJ1-4
size: .
CDR3: CASSDGTEINEKLFF
DNA: TGTGCCAGCAGTGACGGGACAGAAATTAATGAAAAACTGTTTTTT

V: TRBV19
D: .
J: TRBJ1-5
size: few
CDR3: CASSSWGRIQPQHF
DNA: TGTGCCAGTAGTTCCTGGGGGCGAATTCAGCCCCAGCATTTT

V: TRBV10-3
D: TRBD1
J: TRBJ1-6
size: .
CDR3: CATRTGDSPLHF
DNA: TGTGCCACGCGGACAGGGGATTCACCCCTCCACTTT

V: TRBV15
D: TRBD1
J: TRBJ2-3
size: .
CDR3: CATSRGTGLSTDTQYF
DNA: TGTGCCACCAGCAGGGGGACAGGCCTTAGCACAGATACGCAGTATTTT

V: TRBV7-8
D: TRBD1
J: TRBJ1-2
size: .
CDR3: CASSSSRDRGMGYGYTF
DNA: TGTGCCAGCAGCTCCTCCCGGGACAGGGGGATGGGGTATGGCTACACCTTC

V: TRBV4-3
D: TRBD1
J: TRBJ1-2
size: .
CDR3: CASSQNRLTGSYGYTF
DNA: TGCGCCAGCAGCCAAAATCGCCTGACAGGGAGCTATGGCTACACCTTC

V: TRBV9
D: TRBD2
J: TRBJ2-5
size: few
CDR3: CASSGDSGGPETQYF
DNA: TGTGCCAGCAGCGGCGATAGCGGGGGTCCCGAGACCCAGTACTTC

V: TRBV2
D: TRBD1
J: TRBJ2-5
size: .
CDR3: CASSYDRGGQETQYF
DNA: TGTGCCAGCAGTTACGACAGGGGCGGACAGGAGACCCAGTACTTC

V: TRBV7-9
D: .
J: TRBJ2-5
size: .
CDR3: CATLLQGETQYF
DNA: TGTGCCACCCTCCTACAGGGAGAGACCCAGTACTTC

V: TRBV6-5
D: TRBD1
J: TRBJ1-3
size: .
CDR3: CASSYRRQGGGNTIYF
DNA: TGTGCCAGCAGTTACCGGAGACAGGGTGGTGGAAACACCATATATTTT

V: TRBV12-5
D: .
J: TRBJ1-2
size: hyperexpanded
CDR3: CASGLSLFGGSGYTF
DNA: TGTGCTAGTGGTTTATCCCTGTTCGGGGGATCCGGCTACACCTTC

V: TRBV19
D: .
J: TRBJ1-2
size: .
CDR3: CASSMAPDYGYTF
DNA: TGTGCCAGTAGTATGGCTCCAGACTATGGCTACACCTTC

V: TRBV6-2/TRBV6-3
D: .
J: TRBJ1-5
size: .
CDR3: CASSPTRGSNQPQHF
DNA: TGTGCCAGCAGTCCGACCCGAGGAAGCAATCAGCCCCAGCATTTT

V: TRBV6-5
D: .
J: TRBJ2-7
size: .
CDR3: CASSYSLTGRMSEQYF
DNA: TGTGCCAGCAGTTACTCATTAACAGGGAGAATGAGCGAGCAGTACTTC

V: TRBV19
D: TRBD1
J: TRBJ1-1
size: .
CDR3: CASKVGGGNTEAFF
DNA: TGTGCCAGTAAGGTTGGAGGGGGCAACACTGAAGCTTTCTTT

V: TRBV6-5
D: TRBD1
J: TRBJ1-1
size: .
CDR3: CASRPGQGERPEAFF
DNA: TGTGCCAGCAGGCCGGGACAGGGGGAGCGGCCTGAAGCTTTCTTT

V: TRBV3-1/TRBV3-2
D: .
J: TRBJ1-2
size: .
CDR3: CASSSQGFYGYTF
DNA: TGTGCCAGCAGCTCTCAGGGGTTCTATGGCTACACCTTC

V: TRBV19
D: TRBD1
J: TRBJ1-6
size: .
CDR3: CASSPPQGVLGNSPLHF
DNA: TGTGCCAGTAGTCCTCCTCAGGGGGTTCTTGGTAATTCACCCCTCCACTTT

V: TRBV6-5
D: .
J: TRBJ1-2
size: .
CDR3: CASSYRQQGGPYGYTF
DNA: TGTGCCAGCAGTTACAGACAACAGGGAGGGCCCTATGGCTACACCTTC

V: TRBV7-9
D: .
J: TRBJ1-2
size: .
CDR3: CASSLGQGHEYGYTF
DNA: TGTGCCAGCAGCTTAGGTCAGGGGCACGAATATGGCTACACCTTC

V: TRBV27
D: TRBD2
J: TRBJ2-2
size: .
CDR3: CASTKLAGVDTGELFF
DNA: TGTGCCAGCACTAAACTAGCGGGGGTTGACACCGGGGAGCTGTTTTTT

V: TRBV2
D: .
J: TRBJ2-6
size: .
CDR3: CASSANSGANVLTF
DNA: TGTGCCAGCAGTGCCAATTCTGGGGCCAACGTCCTGACTTTC

V: TRBV30
D: .
J: TRBJ2-3
size: .
CDR3: CACTPPGSTDTQYF
DNA: TGTGCCTGTACCCCTCCGGGGAGCACAGATACGCAGTATTTT

V: TRBV10-2
D: .
J: TRBJ2-5
size: .
CDR3: CASTPGGGQQETQYF
DNA: TGCGCCAGTACTCCCGGGGGAGGCCAGCAAGAGACCCAGTACTTC

V: TRBV6-4
D: .
J: TRBJ1-1
size: few
CDR3: CASSPPGNSNTEAFF
DNA: TGTGCCAGCAGCCCCCCCGGGAATTCGAACACTGAAGCTTTCTTT

V: TRBV5-1
D: .
J: TRBJ1-2
size: .
CDR3: CASSSRGSPNYGYTF
DNA: TGCGCCAGCAGCTCCCGGGGGTCCCCTAACTATGGCTACACCTTC

V: TRBV9
D: .
J: TRBJ2-7
size: few
CDR3: CASSVGTGSSYEQYF
DNA: TGTGCCAGCAGCGTAGGTACAGGGAGCTCCTACGAGCAGTACTTC

V: TRBV30
D: TRBD1
J: TRBJ1-1
size: .
CDR3: CAWSSRTGGASAFF
DNA: TGTGCCTGGAGTTCCCGGACAGGGGGGGCTTCGGCTTTCTTT

V: TRBV5-6
D: TRBD1
J: TRBJ1-5
size: .
CDR3: CASSLGQGLNQPQHF
DNA: TGTGCCAGCAGCTTGGGACAGGGTCTCAATCAGCCCCAGCATTTT

V: TRBV6-5
D: .
J: TRBJ1-6
size: .
CDR3: CASSYSRGTGNSPLHF
DNA: TGTGCCAGCAGTTACTCGCGGGGGACGGGTAATTCACCCCTCCACTTT

V: TRBV18
D: TRBD1
J: TRBJ1-3
size: .
CDR3: CASSPNGQGSSGNTIYF
DNA: TGTGCCAGCTCACCCAACGGACAGGGATCCTCTGGAAACACCATATATTTT

V: TRBV5-1
D: TRBD2
J: TRBJ2-3
size: .
CDR3: CASSLAVAGVTDTQYF
DNA: TGCGCCAGCAGCTTGGCCGTGGCGGGGGTCACAGATACGCAGTATTTT

V: TRBV27
D: TRBD1
J: TRBJ2-2
size: .
CDR3: CASSSLRTGSTGELFF
DNA: TGTGCCAGCAGTTCCCTCCGGACAGGGTCCACCGGGGAGCTGTTTTTT

V: TRBV5-1
D: TRBD1
J: TRBJ1-2
size: .
CDR3: CASSLAGQGLSYGYTF
DNA: TGCGCCAGCAGCTTGGCGGGACAGGGGCTTAGCTATGGCTACACCTTC

V: TRBV7-7
D: .
J: TRBJ2-5
size: few
CDR3: CASSSVVRGATQETQYF
DNA: TGTGCTAGCAGCTCCGTGGTCCGGGGGGCCACCCAAGAGACCCAGTACTTC

V: TRBV10-2
D: .
J: TRBJ2-3
size: once
CDR3: CASSADILSTDTQYF
DNA: TGCGCCAGCAGTGCGGACATCCTCAGCACAGATACGCAGTATTTT

V: TRBV11-2
D: TRBD2
J: TRBJ2-5
size: .
CDR3: CASLLFRAGGQETQYF
DNA: TGTGCCAGCCTTCTTTTTCGGGCGGGGGGCCAAGAGACCCAGTACTTC

V: TRBV11-2
D: TRBD2
J: TRBJ2-5
size: .
CDR3: CASSLGSLAGGGQRETQYF
DNA: TGTGCCAGCAGCTTAGGTTCCCTAGCGGGGGGCGGCCAGCGGGAGACCCAGTACTTC

V: TRBV11-3
D: TRBD2
J: TRBJ2-5
size: .
CDR3: CASSLTSGGWETQYF
DNA: TGTGCCAGCAGCTTAACTAGCGGGGGGTGGGAGACCCAGTACTTC

V: TRBV19
D: .
J: TRBJ1-5
size: .
CDR3: CASSPTGSGPQHF
DNA: TGTGCCAGTAGTCCCACAGGCTCTGGGCCCCAGCATTTT

V: TRBV19
D: .
J: TRBJ2-7
size: .
CDR3: CASSATDYEQYF
DNA: TGTGCCAGTAGTGCGACAGACTACGAGCAGTACTTC

V: TRBV15
D: .
J: TRBJ1-2
size: .
CDR3: CATSRDRIKTGTGYTF
DNA: TGTGCCACCAGCAGAGATCGGATAAAGACAGGAACTGGCTACACCTTC

V: TRBV14
D: .
J: TRBJ2-7
size: once
CDR3: CASSRPRGTGSYEQYF
DNA: TGTGCCAGCAGCCGGCCGAGAGGAACAGGCTCCTACGAGCAGTACTTC